The 21 T cell receptor beta chains presented below share a single source sample, sequenced in a study of human T cells and chemical hapten exposure. Documented time point: patch test 1, 2 weeks after DPC sensitization. Treatment specified: therapeutic diphenylcyclopropenone sensitization with weekly scalp DPC. One entry per CDR3 protein results from TCRdb running MiXCR on the RACE reads. The profile shows more than 65,000 distinct CDR3 sequences, 10% to 13% of them singletons. Sequences were derived from whole blood, sampled in connection with sensitization to the hapten diphenylcyclopropenone (DPC). All receptors derive from a woman in her forties or fifties with alopecia areata. Some clones in this sample may be carry-over from other donors' samples.

The chain joins TRBV11-2 to TRBJ2-2; the D is unclear. Trimming took 5 bases from V and 4 from J, leaving 17 bases between them. Germline V gene sequence: CDR1 SGHAT, CDR2 FQNNGV. CDR3 length: 16 residues. The CDR3 spells CASSLRHGQTTGELFF. DNA of the CDR3: TGTGCCAGCAGCCTACGACATGGGCAGACCACCGGGGAGCTGTTTTTT.

This clonotype has only a few counts. V usage is TRBV12-3 or TRBV12-4 and J usage is TRBJ2-5; D not resolved. This CDR3 is built from 11 residues. V lost 4 bases and J lost 9, with 9 bases in between. CDR3 coding DNA: TGTGCCAGCAGTTCGAAGGGTTCCCAGTACTTC. Its translation: CASSSKGSQYF.

The chain links TRBV30 to TRBJ2-3; TRBD1 matches at 11 bases. V shed 4 bases and J 4 bases; nucleotides not matched to a gene: 4. This CDR3 spans 14 amino acids. Germline CDR1 reads GTSNPN; CDR2 reads SVGIG (reference sequence). Here the CDR3 reads CAWTGTGGADTQYF. The DNA for the CDR3 is TGTGCCTGGACCGGGACAGGGGGGGCAGATACGCAGTATTTT.

There are many counts of this clonotype. For the CDR3, the DNA is TGTGCCAGCAGCTTAGAGGGGAACACTGAAGCTTTCTTT. Translating gives CASSLEGNTEAFF. The V gene is TRBV7-9, the J gene TRBJ1-1; D gene uncertain. V shed 1 base and J shed 1 base, with 4 bases lying between them. This CDR3 contains 13 residues. CDR1 and CDR2 (germline): SEHNR, FQNEAQ (reference sequence). The variable domain in full, with the rest retrieved from reference TRBV7-9 and TRBJ1-1, is DTGVSQNPRHKITKRGQNVTFRCDPISEHNRLYWYRQTLGQGPEFLTYFQNEAQLEKSRLLSDRFSAERPKGSFSTLEIQRTEQGDSAMYLCASSLEGNTEAFFGQGTRLTVV.

This clonotype was recorded a few times. The J gene is TRBJ2-5, the V gene TRBV20-1; 7 bases agree with TRBD2. The junction had 10 bases not matched to a gene; V was cut back by 1 base and J by 5 bases. Germline CDR1 and CDR2: DFQATT and SNEGSKA (reference sequence). This CDR3 contains 15 residues. The CDR3 nucleotides are TGCAGTGCTAGAGCCGCGCGGGAGAGGCAGGAGACCCAGTACTTC. Translation gives CSARAARERQETQYF.

This sequence joins TRBV29-1 and TRBJ1-4; no clear D gene. The CDR3 extends over 15 amino acids. Germline V gives CDR1 SQVTM, CDR2 ANQGSEA. V was cut by 7 bases and J by 0 bases, with 15 bases left in between. Here the CDR3 DNA reads TGCAGCGCCATAGGGCCGGGAGCAACTAATGAAAAACTGTTTTTT. Its translation is CSAIGPGATNEKLFF.

The chain employs TRBV20-1 and TRBJ2-7; TRBD2 aligns across 11 bases. Germline loops: CDR1 DFQATT, CDR2 SNEGSKA (reference sequence). The CDR3 contains 15 residues. V dropped 6 bases and J dropped 2; count of bases not matched to a gene: 9. CDR3 loop: CSAKSGTSGTYEQYF. In nucleotides, the CDR3 is TGCAGTGCCAAGTCCGGGACTAGCGGCACCTACGAGCAGTACTTC.

This clonotype was found many times. The chain recombines TRBV3-1 with TRBJ2-7; D remains ambiguous. CDR3 length: 11 residues. V lost 3 bases, J lost 9 bases, and 9 bases lay in between. Germline V lookup: CDR1 LGHDT, CDR2 YNNKEL (reference sequence). CDR3 sequence: CASSQEKVQYF. The DNA of the CDR3 is TGTGCCAGCAGCCAGGAGAAGGTGCAGTACTTC.

The J gene is TRBJ2-5, the V gene TRBV6-5; 9 bases map to TRBD2. Per the germline V gene, CDR1 is MNHEY and CDR2 is SVGAGI. The CDR3 length is 14 residues. Trimming at V came to 6 bases and at J to 1 base, leaving 3 bases not matched to a gene. This CDR3 reads CASSQAGGQETQYF. The DNA for the CDR3 is TGTGCCAGCAGCCAAGCGGGAGGCCAAGAGACCCAGTACTTC.

A few counts support this clonotype. This chain links TRBV7-9 with TRBJ2-7; D is possibly TRBD1 (6 bases). Germline lookup yields CDR1 SEHNR and CDR2 FQNEAQ (reference sequence). V lost 5 bases and J lost 6, with 14 bases in between. This CDR3 region has 13 residues. Written as DNA, the CDR3 is TGTGCCAGCAGCCTACAGGGTTCGTCCGAGCAGTACTTC. Translating gives CASSLQGSSEQYF.

This clonotype has just a few counts. The V and J genes are TRBV11-2 and TRBJ1-4; 8 bases fit TRBD1. The germline V gene has CDR1 SGHAT and CDR2 FQNNGV. Germline trimming cut 5 bases from V and 6 bases from J; bases unmatched to any gene: 2. The length of the CDR3 is 13 residues. The CDR3 spells CASSRGQDEKLFF. The CDR3 DNA reads as TGTGCCAGCAGCCGGGGACAGGATGAAAAACTGTTTTTT.

This clonotype was counted ten times or more. The rearrangement uses TRBV3-1 and TRBJ2-7; the D gene is possibly TRBD1 (6 bases). The CDR3 runs to 14 residues. Trimming shortened V by 4 bases and J by 4 bases, and 14 bases separated the two germline ends. CDR1 LGHDT and CDR2 YNNKEL come from the germline V gene (reference sequence). CDR3 region: CASSLRGDIYEQYF. In DNA, the CDR3 is TGTGCCAGCAGCCTCAGAGGGGACATTTACGAGCAGTACTTC.

This clonotype was seen many times. J is TRBJ2-7 and V is TRBV10-3; D is possibly TRBD2 (6 bases). CDR1 is ENHRY, CDR2 SYGVKD, per germline. The V gene lost 6 bases and the J gene lost 1 base, with 10 bases spanning the gap. CDR3 length equals 13 residues. Written as DNA, the CDR3 is TGTGCCATCAGGGCTAGCGATTCCTACGAGCAGTACTTC. It yields the protein CAIRASDSYEQYF.

This clonotype was observed a handful of times. The chain uses TRBV11-2 and TRBJ2-5; 7 positions agree with TRBD1. J was trimmed by 5 bases and V by 1 base; bases with no gene match: 4. CDR3 length equals 14 residues. Germline lookup yields CDR1 SGHAT and CDR2 FQNNGV. CDR3 nucleotide sequence: TGTGCCAGCAGCTTAGGACAGGGAAGGGAGACCCAGTACTTC. This codes for CASSLGQGRETQYF.

The table lists this clonotype with a few counts. The chain carries TRBV28 and TRBJ1-5, with unresolved D. The CDR3 sequence is 13 residues long. Trimming cost V 6 bases and J 0 bases, with 6 bases left between them. CDR1 and CDR2 from the germline V gene are MDHEN and SYDVKM. DNA of the CDR3: TGTGCCAGCAGATGGGGTAGCAATCAGCCCCAGCATTTT. Its protein is CASRWGSNQPQHF. The variable domain in full, completed from reference TRBV28 and TRBJ1-5, reads DVKVTQSSRYLVKRTGEKVFLECVQDMDHENMFWYRQDPGLGLRLIYFSYDVKMKEKGDIPEGYSVSREKKERFSLILESASTNQTSMYLCASRWGSNQPQHFGDGTRLSIL.

The chain is built from TRBV6-5 and TRBJ1-5; TRBD1 matches 11 bases. Trimming took 0 bases from V and 3 from J; bases not matched to a gene: 4. The CDR3 totals 17 residues. Germline assignment: CDR1 MNHEY and CDR2 SVGAGI. This CDR3 is CASSYSGTGGANQPQHF. CDR3 DNA sequence: TGTGCCAGCAGTTACTCGGGGACAGGGGGTGCCAATCAGCCCCAGCATTTT.

In this sample, this clonotype turned up a few times. The J gene is TRBJ2-5, the V gene TRBV5-1, with 8 bases lining up with TRBD2. V was clipped by 4 bases and J by 0 bases; unmatched bases: 8. Germline CDR1 is SGHRS and CDR2 is YFSETQ. The CDR3 has 16 amino acids. This CDR3 reads CASSTASGGHQETQYF. CDR3 DNA: TGCGCCAGCAGCACCGCCAGCGGGGGCCACCAAGAGACCCAGTACTTC.

In this sample, this clonotype turned up many times. This chain joins TRBV28 and TRBJ2-3; D call uncertain. The CDR3 runs 14 residues. The germline CDR1 and CDR2 sequences are MDHEN and SYDVKM. The V and J ends lost 2 bases and 4 bases respectively, with 10 bases between them. Here the CDR3 reads CASSLPSRPDTQYF. DNA of the CDR3: TGTGCCAGCAGTTTACCCTCGAGGCCAGATACGCAGTATTTT.

This clonotype was observed a few times. V usage is TRBV7-9 and J usage is TRBJ2-3, with 7 bases aligning to TRBD2. V shed 10 bases and J 0 bases; nucleotides not matched to a gene: 4. Germline CDR1 reads SEHNR; CDR2 reads FQNEAQ (reference sequence). The CDR3 extends over 13 amino acids. The CDR3 spells CAITSESTDTQYF. DNA of the CDR3: TGTGCCATCACTAGCGAAAGCACAGATACGCAGTATTTT. The whole variable domain, filled in from reference TRBV7-9 and TRBJ2-3, reads DTGVSQNPRHKITKRGQNVTFRCDPISEHNRLYWYRQTLGQGPEFLTYFQNEAQLEKSRLLSDRFSAERPKGSFSTLEIQRTEQGDSAMYLCAITSESTDTQYFGPGTRLTVL.

The sample holds many counts of this clonotype. V is TRBV20-1 and J is TRBJ1-1; D is unclear. Trimming shortened V by 0 bases and J by 0 bases, and 8 bases separated the two germline ends. CDR1 and CDR2 from the germline V gene are DFQATT and SNEGSKA (reference sequence). This CDR3 spans 14 amino acids. The CDR3 here is CSARDWSVNTEAFF. Here the CDR3 DNA reads TGCAGTGCTAGAGATTGGTCAGTGAACACTGAAGCTTTCTTT.

In the case of this clonotype: One end of the junction varies from germline; a read error may be responsible. The chain couples TRBV7-2 to TRBJ1-6; D call uncertain. The CDR3 has 13 amino acids. From germline, CDR1 is SGHTA and CDR2 FQGNSA. Here the CDR3 reads CASNLAINSPLHF. Written as DNA, the CDR3 is TGTGCCAGCAACTTAGCCATCAATTCACCCCTCCACTTT.